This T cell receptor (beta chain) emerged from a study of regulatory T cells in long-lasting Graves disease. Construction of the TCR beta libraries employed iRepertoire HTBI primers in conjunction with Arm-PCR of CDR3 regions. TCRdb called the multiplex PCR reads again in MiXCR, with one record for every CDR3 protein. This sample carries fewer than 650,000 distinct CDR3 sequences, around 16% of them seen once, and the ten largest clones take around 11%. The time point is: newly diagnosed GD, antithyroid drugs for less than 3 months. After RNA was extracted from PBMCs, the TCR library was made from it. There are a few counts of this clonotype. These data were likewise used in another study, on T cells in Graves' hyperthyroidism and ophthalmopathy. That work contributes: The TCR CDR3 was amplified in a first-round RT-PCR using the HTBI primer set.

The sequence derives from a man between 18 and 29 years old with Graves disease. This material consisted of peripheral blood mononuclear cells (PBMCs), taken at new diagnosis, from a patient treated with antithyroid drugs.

The CDR3 loop is CASSLAHQGSGYTF. In nucleotides, the CDR3 is TGTGCCAGCAGCTTAGCGCACCAGGGGTCTGGCTACACCTTC. The rearrangement uses TRBV7-2 and TRBJ1-2; maybe TRBD1 (6 bases). The ends were cut back, 0 bases at V and 7 bases at J, with 12 bases in the middle. This CDR3 is 14 amino acids long. Germline V gives CDR1 SGHTA, CDR2 FQGNSA. Using reference TRBV7-2 and TRBJ1-2 for the parts outside the CDR3, the full variable domain is GAGVSQSPSNKVTEKGKDVELRCDPISGHTALYWYRQSLGQGLEFLIYFQGNSAPDKSGLPSDRFSAERTGGSVSTLTIQRTQQEDSAVYLCASSLAHQGSGYTFGSGTRLTVV.